These T cell receptor beta chains were read from a single sample in a study of beta chain features in type 1 diabetes. Here immunoSEQ multiplex PCR was the method, and the copy in TCRdb shows in-frame clones only, minus some. The profile shows some 150,000 clones, about a tenth of them singletons. The specimen sequenced was central memory CD4+ T cells from blood. These receptors all stem from a young man in good health. CDR3s include the opening cysteine and the closing phenylalanine or tryptophan. The D gene is left open where the match is weak. Rows give clone size only sometimes, using once, few, many, or a class for an expanded clone.

d_call clone_size j_call v_call cdr3_aa cdr3_nt
. few TRBJ1-1 TRBV30 CAWSPWGEGRTEAFF TGTGCCTGGAGCCCATGGGGGGAGGGGAGGACTGAAGCTTTCTTT
. . TRBJ1-3 TRBV30 CAWSTGSGNTIYF TGTGCCTGGAGCACAGGCTCTGGAAACACCATATATTTT
. . TRBJ1-2 TRBV5-4 CASSLDSNYGYTF TGTGCCAGCAGCCTCGACAGTAACTATGGCTACACCTTC
TRBD1 few TRBJ2-2 TRBV6-4 CANHGRGRFTGELFF TGTGCCAACCATGGAAGGGGGCGCTTCACCGGGGAGCTGTTTTTT
TRBD2 few TRBJ2-1 TRBV7-2 CASSSSSGGSGYEQFF TGTGCCAGCAGCTCATCTAGCGGGGGGTCGGGTTATGAGCAGTTCTTC
. many TRBJ2-3 TRBV7-2 CASSPGSTLGDTQYF TGTGCCAGCAGCCCAGGGTCCACCTTGGGAGATACGCAGTATTTT
TRBD1 few TRBJ2-7 TRBV29-1 CSVEADRDGQEQYF TGCAGCGTTGAAGCGGACAGGGATGGGCAGGAGCAGTACTTC
. . TRBJ1-1 TRBV7-6 CASSTLGANTEAFF TGTGCCAGCAGCACTTTAGGGGCGAACACTGAAGCTTTCTTT
. few TRBJ1-4 TRBV29-1 CSVVVGGSTNEKLFF TGCAGCGTTGTGGTCGGGGGGTCGACTAATGAAAAACTGTTTTTT
. . TRBJ2-7 TRBV6-6 CASSYSRDTHSYEQYF TGTGCCAGCAGTTACTCTCGGGACACCCATTCCTACGAGCAGTACTTC
TRBD1 few TRBJ1-3 TRBV6-5 CASRGQGRGNTIYF TGTGCCAGCAGAGGACAGGGCAGAGGAAACACCATATATTTT
TRBD1 . TRBJ2-7 TRBV2 CASSGRTGVTEQYF TGTGCCAGCAGTGGCAGGACAGGGGTGACGGAGCAGTACTTC
. . TRBJ2-4 TRBV7-9 CASSPLGVVLAKNIQYF TGTGCCAGCAGCCCATTGGGAGTCGTATTAGCCAAAAACATTCAGTACTTC
. few TRBJ1-2 TRBV4-2 CASSQAPGSSYGYTF TGTGCCAGCAGCCAAGCCCCGGGGTCCTCCTATGGCTACACCTTC
. . TRBJ2-7 TRBV18 CASSQGSYEQYF TGTGCCAGCTCCCAGGGGTCCTACGAGCAGTACTTC
. few TRBJ2-7 TRBV7-2 CASSEWRGVVEAGTYEQYF TGTGCCAGCAGCGAATGGAGGGGCGTAGTTGAGGCGGGGACGTACGAGCAGTACTTC
. . TRBJ1-4 TRBV6-1 CASSRPTGENEKLFF TGTGCCAGCAGTCGCCCGACGGGGGAAAATGAAAAACTGTTTTTT
. few TRBJ2-7 TRBV4-1 CASSQDMSGQWAYEQYF TGCGCCAGCAGCCAAGATATGAGTGGGCAGTGGGCCTACGAGCAGTACTTC
. . TRBJ2-3 TRBV7-8 CASSPDSDTQYF TGTGCCAGCAGCCCGGACTCGGATACGCAGTATTTT
. . TRBJ1-5 TRBV4-2 CASSQEQGRDQPQHF TGTGCCAGCAGCCAAGAACAGGGTAGGGATCAGCCCCAGCATTTT
. few TRBJ2-1 TRBV9 CASSPGRGASSYNEQFF TGTGCCAGCAGCCCCGGACGGGGGGCCAGCTCCTACAATGAGCAGTTCTTC